The rows below give T cell receptor beta chains drawn from one sample of a study of blood T cell repertoires in COVID-19. Sequenced by immunoSEQ multiplex PCR; TCRdb stores in-frame clones only, minus some. The sample comprises some 300,000 clones, around 85% of which are singletons, and around 4.1% rests with the top ten. Sequencing was performed on peripheral blood. Receptors were obtained from a woman aged 45-60 years with active or convalescent COVID-19. CDR3s include the opening cysteine and the closing phenylalanine or tryptophan. A D gene is named only where the DNA matches it firmly. Expanded clones are given a class, and other clones once, few, many or no size at all.

TRBJ1-3 - - TRBV11-3 TGTGCCAGCAGCTTGACAGCCTCTGGAAACACCATATATTTT CASSLTASGNTIYF
TRBJ2-7 once TRBD2 TRBV10-2 TGCGCCAGCAGGCTAGCGGGAACTTCCTACGAGCAGTACTTC CASRLAGTSYEQYF
TRBJ1-2 - TRBD1 TRBV27 TGTGCCAGCAGTCCTGTGACAGGGACCTACTATGGCTACACCTTC CASSPVTGTYYGYTF
TRBJ1-2 - TRBD1 TRBV3-1/TRBV3-2 TGTCCCAGCAGCCACGCCTCCGGGACAGGGGGGGGCTACACCTTC CPSSHASGTGGGYTF
TRBJ1-6 few TRBD1 TRBV7-3 TGTGCCAGCAGCCTCACCGGACAGGGGAGCTCCTATAATTCACCCCTCCACTTT CASSLTGQGSSYNSPLHF
TRBJ2-7 - TRBD1 TRBV6-5 TGTGCCAGCAGTTACGGGACAGGGGGCTCCTACGAGCAGTACTTC CASSYGTGGSYEQYF
TRBJ1-2 - - TRBV28 TGTGCCAGCACACCTGCCGGGAGGTCCCTTGGCACCTTC CASTPAGRSLGTF
TRBJ2-1 few TRBD2 TRBV19 TGTGCCAGTAGTACGGGACTAGCAAGGAATGAGCAGTTCTTC CASSTGLARNEQFF
TRBJ2-7 - - TRBV20-1 TGCAGTGGGGCGGGGTCCTACGAGCAGTACTTC CSGAGSYEQYF
TRBJ2-5 - TRBD1 TRBV6-5 TGTGCCAGCAGTAAGGGACAGGGCAGGGAGACCCAGTACTTC CASSKGQGRETQYF
TRBJ2-4 - TRBD1 TRBV7-9 TGTGCCAGCAGCTTACCAGGGGGCTCTGGCATTCAGTACTTC CASSLPGGSGIQYF
TRBJ2-3 - - TRBV7-3 TGTGCCAGCAGCCCACAGGGTACAGATACGCAGTATTTT CASSPQGTDTQYF
TRBJ2-2 - - TRBV4-1 TGCGCCAGCAGCCGGACGGGGGGCCGAAACACCGGGGAGCTGTTTTTT CASSRTGGRNTGELFF
TRBJ2-5 - TRBD2 TRBV7-9 TGTGCCAGCAGCTCGGGACTAGCGGGAAGCAAAGAGACCCAGTACTTC CASSSGLAGSKETQYF
TRBJ2-3 - TRBD1 TRBV24-1 TGTGCCACCAGTTTAACAGGGGACAAAAGCACAGATACGCAGTATTTT CATSLTGDKSTDTQYF
TRBJ2-2 - TRBD1 TRBV4-1 TGCGCCAGCAGCCATGTCGGCAGGGGGCCCGCCGGGGAGCTGTTTTTT CASSHVGRGPAGELFF
TRBJ2-3 once TRBD2 TRBV5-1 TGCGCCAGCAGCTTGGCTCTAGCGGGAGCAGTTGATACGCAGTATTTT CASSLALAGAVDTQYF
TRBJ1-3 - TRBD1 TRBV19 TGTGCCAGTAGTATGAGGACAGGGAGCTCTGGAAACACCATATATTTT CASSMRTGSSGNTIYF
TRBJ1-4 - TRBD1 TRBV29-1 TGCAGCGTTAAACCGGGACAGACTAATGAAAAACTGTTTTTT CSVKPGQTNEKLFF
TRBJ1-2 - - TRBV2 TGTGCTTCGAGTCGACCAACGGGAGGCTACACCTTC CASSRPTGGYTF
TRBJ2-7 - TRBD2 TRBV7-9 TGTGCCAGCAGCTCGTCAGGAACTAGCGACTCGTACTTC CASSSSGTSDSYF
TRBJ1-1 - - TRBV5-1 TGCGCCAGCAGCTTCCAGGGGCGGAGTGGGACTGAAGCTTTCTTT CASSFQGRSGTEAFF
TRBJ2-2 - TRBD2 TRBV9 TGTGCCAGCAGCCTACCCGGGGGGACTAGATCGAACACCGGGGAGCTGTTTTTT CASSLPGGTRSNTGELFF
TRBJ2-7 - TRBD2 TRBV6-5 TGTGCCAGCAGTCGGACTAGCGGGGCCTACGAGCAGTACTTC CASSRTSGAYEQYF
TRBJ1-6 - TRBD1 TRBV6-5 TGTGCCAGCAGTTACTTGGCGGGACAGGTCGATTCACCCCTCCACTTT CASSYLAGQVDSPLHF
TRBJ2-5 - TRBD2 TRBV2 TGTGCCAGCTCGAGTGGGACTAGTCAAGAGACCCAGTACTTC CASSSGTSQETQYF
TRBJ1-1 - - TRBV28 TGTGCCAGCAGTTCCTCAACGGGTTGGCAGTTCGCCATGAACACTGAAGCTTTCTTT CASSSSTGWQFAMNTEAFF